This TCR beta chain was found in a study of control samples from healthy donors and cancer patients. Trimming removed 6 bases at V and 3 bases at J, with 12 bases between. This CDR3 region has 15 residues. Germline loops: CDR1 MNHNY, CDR2 SVGAGI (reference sequence). Sequencing was performed with immunoSEQ multiplex PCR; in TCRdb, only in-frame clones are kept and a portion is missing. The sample yields roughly 20,000 clones, 82% seen once. The sample was PBMCs. This TCR derives from a man of 80 years or more with head and neck cancer. V usage is TRBV6-6 and J usage is TRBJ1-6; possibly TRBD1 for D (6 bases). Here the CDR3 DNA reads TGTGCCAGCAGACTACAGGGCGGCTATAATTCACCCCTCCACTTT. Protein sequence: CASRLQGGYNSPLHF.